These T cell receptor beta chains were read from a single sample in a study of blood T cells in healthy people across ages. TCRdb recomputed calls from the 5' RACE reads with MiXCR, one row per CDR3 protein. The sample contains about 930,000 distinct CDR3 sequences, under 35% of which appear only once. The same specimen was also included in a second study, on T cells of mothers and their children.

The sequenced sample was blood. The source of these receptors is a woman aged 40 to 55 in good health. Both conserved end residues are part of each CDR3. Each record gives: clone size, D gene, J gene, V gene, CDR3 DNA, CDR3 protein. D genes are given only for firm matches. Where a row states a size, it is once, few, many or the class of an expanded clone; other rows omit it.

many | - | TRBJ1-5 | TRBV7-9 | TGTGCCAGCAGCCCGGACGGGAATCAGCCCCAGCATTTT | CASSPDGNQPQHF
few | - | TRBJ1-2 | TRBV7-2 | TGTGCCAGCAGGGCGAGTGGGGGACCTTATGGCTACACCTTC | CASRASGGPYGYTF
few | TRBD2 | TRBJ2-3 | TRBV7-9 | TGTGCCAGCAGCCCTCACCCTCTAGCGGACAACACAGATACGCAGTATTTT | CASSPHPLADNTDTQYF
- | - | TRBJ1-1 | TRBV27 | TGTGCCAGCAGTTCGTGGGGCGCAGGGGCTACTGAAGCTTTCTTT | CASSSWGAGATEAFF
many | - | TRBJ2-3 | TRBV20-1 | TGCAGTGCTAGAGAGTCTAGTGGGGGTTTCACAGATACGCAGTATTTT | CSARESSGGFTDTQYF
many | - | TRBJ2-1 | TRBV7-3 | TGTGCCAGCAGCACTTCGCCTGGTGAGCAGTTCTTC | CASSTSPGEQFF
many | TRBD1 | TRBJ2-1 | TRBV20-1 | TGCAGTGCCCCCTGGGGCAGGGGGCGAGGTGAGCAGTTCTTC | CSAPWGRGRGEQFF
many | - | TRBJ1-2 | TRBV12-3/TRBV12-4 | TGTGCCAGCGGGTCCCCTGACTATGGCTACACCTTC | CASGSPDYGYTF
few | TRBD1 | TRBJ1-2 | TRBV7-2 | TGTGCCAGCAGCTCACGACAGGGTGGGGGTGCTAACTATGGCTACACCTTC | CASSSRQGGGANYGYTF
- | - | TRBJ2-3 | TRBV4-3 | TGCGCCAGCAGCCAAGGGGGCCCTACTGTCACAGATACGCAGTATTTT | CASSQGGPTVTDTQYF
- | - | TRBJ2-1 | TRBV14 | TGTGCCAGCAGCCCACTAACGATACGGTCTAATGAGCAGTTCTTC | CASSPLTIRSNEQFF
many | TRBD2 | TRBJ2-7 | TRBV5-1 | TGCGCCAGCAGCTTGGTCACTAGCGGGGAGTACGAGCAGTACTTC | CASSLVTSGEYEQYF
few | - | TRBJ1-2 | TRBV7-8 | TGTGCCAGCAGCTTAGCGCAGGGAGGCCTCCCCTATGGCTACACCTTC | CASSLAQGGLPYGYTF
few | - | TRBJ2-2 | TRBV4-1 | TGCGCCAGCAGCCAAGTTGGGAGGACCGGGGAGCTGTTTTTT | CASSQVGRTGELFF
- | - | TRBJ2-5 | TRBV28 | TGTGCCAGCAGTCCCTCTAGAGAAGAGACCCAGTACTTC | CASSPSREETQYF
- | - | TRBJ1-4 | TRBV4-1 | TGCGCCAGCAGCACTTGGGGGGGGCGGGAAAAACTGTTTTTT | CASSTWGGREKLFF
- | TRBD1 | TRBJ1-2 | TRBV9 | TGTGCCAGCAGCAATTCTTGGACAGGGATTGGCTACACCTTC | CASSNSWTGIGYTF
- | - | TRBJ1-1 | TRBV10-3 | TGTGCCATCAGCGGTGGGGCGCTAAACACTGAAGCTTTCTTT | CAISGGALNTEAFF
- | - | TRBJ2-5 | TRBV6-5 | TGTGCCAGCAGTTTATCACAGGGTGGGAGAGAGACCCAGTACTTC | CASSLSQGGRETQYF
few | TRBD1 | TRBJ2-7 | TRBV3-1 | TGTGCCAGCAGCCAAACGACAGGGGTCGCCTACGAGCAGTACTTC | CASSQTTGVAYEQYF
few | - | TRBJ1-1 | TRBV14 | TGTGCCAGCAGCCCGCCCGTCTTTCTGAACACTGAAGCTTTCTTT | CASSPPVFLNTEAFF
once | - | TRBJ2-1 | TRBV20-1 | TGCAGTGCTAGCCCCTCCGCTCTGGGTGAGCAGTTCTTC | CSASPSALGEQFF
- | TRBD1 | TRBJ2-2 | TRBV30 | TGTGCCTGTCGGGGACAGGGCGGTACCGGGGAGCTGTTTTTT | CACRGQGGTGELFF
few | TRBD2 | TRBJ2-1 | TRBV7-8 | TGTGCCAGCAGCTTAGACCCGGGCGGGGGGCCTTCGGGCAATGAGCAGTTCTTC | CASSLDPGGGPSGNEQFF
few | - | TRBJ2-7 | TRBV29-1 | TGCAGCGTTGAAGAGGGCCTCTACGAGCAGTACTTC | CSVEEGLYEQYF
- | TRBD1 | TRBJ1-6 | TRBV4-2 | TGTGCCAGCAGCCAGACAGGGGGCCTAAATTTACCCCTCCACTTT | CASSQTGGLNLPLHF
many | TRBD2 | TRBJ2-7 | TRBV28 | TGTGCCACCAGACTAGCGGGGGCCTCCTACGAGCAGTACTTC | CATRLAGASYEQYF
few | TRBD2 | TRBJ2-7 | TRBV5-1 | TGCGCCAGCAGCCCCCTCCCGGGACTAGCGGGTCCTATCTCCTACGAGCAGTACTTC | CASSPLPGLAGPISYEQYF
- | - | TRBJ2-1 | TRBV5-1 | TGCGCCAGCAGCCGAACATGGCGCCGTACCGACAATGAGCAGTTCTTC | CASSRTWRRTDNEQFF
many | - | TRBJ2-3 | TRBV12-3/TRBV12-4 | TGTGCCAGCAGGCCTTCTGGTAGCACAGATACGCAGTATTTT | CASRPSGSTDTQYF
- | - | TRBJ2-7 | TRBV10-3 | TGTGCCATCAGTGAGACGATCGAGCGGGAGCAGTACTTC | CAISETIEREQYF
- | TRBD1 | TRBJ1-5 | TRBV28 | TGTGCCAGCAGTTTTTCAGGGGGCGTTCAGCCCCAGCATTTT | CASSFSGGVQPQHF
many | - | TRBJ2-5 | TRBV15 | TGTGCCACCAGCAGAGAGGGGGCTCGTGAGACCCAGTACTTC | CATSREGARETQYF
- | - | TRBJ2-5 | TRBV14 | TGTGCCAGCAGCCAAGTCATCGGTAGGGGCTCAGAGACCCAGTACTTC | CASSQVIGRGSETQYF
- | TRBD2 | TRBJ2-3 | TRBV11-2 | TGTGCCAGCAGCTTGACTAGCGGGGGGAGAAGGACAGATACGCAGTATTTT | CASSLTSGGRRTDTQYF
- | - | TRBJ1-1 | TRBV5-1 | TGCGCCAGCAGCTTGGAGACCGTCTTCATAAACACTGAAGCTTTCTTT | CASSLETVFINTEAFF
few | - | TRBJ1-6 | TRBV4-1 | TGCGCCAGCAGCCAAGATCGAGAGATGGGGGCGTCCTATAATTCACCCCTCCACTTT | CASSQDREMGASYNSPLHF
many | TRBD1 | TRBJ2-7 | TRBV28 | TGTGCCAGCAGTTTTCGGGACAGGGGAGTTAACGAGCAGTACTTC | CASSFRDRGVNEQYF
- | TRBD1 | TRBJ2-3 | TRBV20-1 | TGCAGTGCTGAGGGACAGGGGAGCACAGATACGCAGTATTTT | CSAEGQGSTDTQYF
many | - | TRBJ2-4 | TRBV6-6 | TGTGCCAGCAGTGATCAATTAGCCAAAAACATTCAGTACTTC | CASSDQLAKNIQYF
- | TRBD1 | TRBJ1-4 | TRBV11-2 | TGTGCCAGCAGCTTATCGAGCAGGGGGTCAGAGGAAAAACTGTTTTTT | CASSLSSRGSEEKLFF
- | TRBD2 | TRBJ2-1 | TRBV2 | TGTGCCAGCAGTGAGCCTCCTAGCGGGAGACAGAATGAGCAGTTCTTC | CASSEPPSGRQNEQFF
- | - | TRBJ2-5 | TRBV12-3/TRBV12-4 | TGTGCCAGTAGTTTAACCCCCTACAATGAGCAGTACTTC | CASSLTPYNEQYF
- | - | TRBJ2-1 | TRBV28 | TGTGCCAGCAGTTCCGTCTCCTACAATGAGCAGTTCTTC | CASSSVSYNEQFF
many | - | TRBJ2-1 | TRBV4-1 | TGCGCCAGCAGCCAATACAGGGGGGGGAATGAGCAGTTCTTC | CASSQYRGGNEQFF
- | - | TRBJ1-1 | TRBV12-3/TRBV12-4 | TGTGCCAGCAGTGGCGTCAACACTGAAGCTTTCTTT | CASSGVNTEAFF
few | - | TRBJ2-2 | TRBV5-1 | TGCGCCAGCACCCCTCATTTATCGAGGACCGGGGAGCTGTTTTTT | CASTPHLSRTGELFF
once | - | TRBJ2-5 | TRBV24-1 | TGTGCCACCAGTGACGGGGGAGTGGAGACCCAGTACTTC | CATSDGGVETQYF
- | - | TRBJ1-2 | TRBV27 | TGTGCCAGCAGTTTAACGGCCGGGACAATTTATGGCTACACCTTC | CASSLTAGTIYGYTF
- | - | TRBJ2-7 | TRBV7-2 | TGTGCCAGCAGCTTAGGGGCGGAGTGGTACGAGCAGTACTTC | CASSLGAEWYEQYF
many | TRBD1 | TRBJ2-7 | TRBV5-6 | TGTGCCAGCAGCGCCGGGACAGGCAACTACGAGCAGTACTTC | CASSAGTGNYEQYF